This T cell receptor beta chain was identified during a study of blood T cell repertoires in COVID-19. In the study overall: PBMCs, B-cell-depleted T cells, or T cells provided the cDNA or gDNA that made up the material.

This clone was recorded many times. Per germline, CDR1 LGHNA and CDR2 YNFKEQ. The V gene end was trimmed by 0 bases and the J gene end by 3 bases; junction bases not matched to a gene: 9. The CDR3 totals 17 residues. Sequenced by immunoSEQ multiplex PCR; TCRdb stores in-frame clones only, minus some. This sample has about 110,000 clones, with over 60% found just once. The J gene is TRBJ2-3, the V gene TRBV4-2; 7 bases line up with TRBD2. The origin of this receptor is a woman older than 75 with acute or convalescent COVID-19. Sequencing input: peripheral blood. The CDR3 loop is CASSQEPFGEGTDTQYF. DNA of the CDR3: TGTGCCAGCAGCCAAGAGCCCTTCGGGGAGGGGACAGATACGCAGTATTTT.